This T cell receptor beta chain was identified during a study of blood T cell repertoires in COVID-19. Overall study: T cells, B-cell-depleted T cells, or PBMCs provided the cDNA or gDNA that served as material.

Study processing details: It was from reference gene primer amplification that nucleated cell counts were estimated. Sequencing used immunoSEQ multiplex PCR; TCRdb keeps in-frame clones, though not all of them. The DNA gave D and trimming, while V, J and clone size come from that table. Seen here are about 220,000 clones, about 87% observed once, and the top ten hold 2.5% to 3%. Individuals drawn from 24 US areas were about 18 to 95 years old. Participants' own reports of clinical history determined their cohort assignment. Per the germline V gene, CDR1 is SNHLY and CDR2 is FYNNEI. The CDR3 contains 14 residues. After removal of 3 bases from V and 7 bases from J, the junction contained 6 bases not matched to a gene.

The chain is built from TRBV2 and TRBJ1-2; 9 bases line up with TRBD1. The specimen was PBMCs or T cells enriched from blood (not recorded which). The sequence was collected from a woman in her twenties or thirties with acute COVID-19. CDR3 residues: CASSDGQGLPGYTF. CDR3 nucleotides: TGTGCCAGCAGTGACGGACAGGGGTTGCCTGGCTACACCTTC.